The 3 T cell receptor beta chains reported below all come from one sample, sequenced in a study of shared clonotypes between healthy human individuals. The method was immunoSEQ multiplex PCR; TCRdb's version includes in-frame clones alone and lacks a portion of them. The sample includes about 700,000 clones, 90% to 95% of them seen just once. Naivety among CD8 cells was defined by CD45RO negativity and positive CCR7 selection, thereby excluding terminally differentiated effector memory CD45RA+ cells. The specimen sequenced was naive CD8+ T cells sorted from blood. These receptors were taken from a man aged 25-40 years in good health.

This clone has a handful of counts. This chain links TRBV19 with TRBJ2-1; 8 bases align to TRBD1. Germline CDR1 reads LNHDA; CDR2 reads SQIVND (reference sequence). The CDR3 has 12 amino acids. V lost 5 bases, J lost 9 bases, and 3 bases stayed unmatched. The DNA of the CDR3 is TGTGCCAGTAGTCCGGGGACAGGTGAGCAGTTCTTC. Its protein is CASSPGTGEQFF.

This sequence joins TRBV6-5 and TRBJ2-2; D remains unclear. CDR3 size: 13 residues. Trimming took off 8 bases at V and 0 bases at J, with 7 bases between the two ends. Per germline, CDR1 MNHEY and CDR2 SVGAGI. In nucleotides, the CDR3 is TGTGCCAGCCCAGTCTCGAACACCGGGGAGCTGTTTTTT. Translation: CASPVSNTGELFF.

The rearrangement uses TRBV7-9 and TRBJ2-3, with TRBD1 as a possible D gene (6 bases). Trimming took off 5 bases at V and 1 base at J, with 13 bases between the two ends. Germline CDR1 reads SEHNR; CDR2 reads FQNEAQ (reference sequence). The CDR3 contains 15 residues. CDR3 in amino acids: CASSPQGFGTDTQYF. CDR3 bases: TGTGCCAGCAGCCCACAGGGTTTCGGCACAGATACGCAGTATTTT.